This TCR beta chain comes out of a study of OX40 agonist ivuxolimab in advanced cancers. In the study overall: Among those treated, three patients had partial responses, one with hepatocellular carcinoma and two with cutaneous melanoma. General study points: The average count of expanded clones was higher among CD8+ T cells than among CD4+.

Measured with immunoSEQ multiplex PCR; TCRdb has only the in-frame clones, and not every one. The sample holds over 55,000 clones, 86% seen once. Of note for this clone: Its specificity is not known.

From germline, CDR1 is LNHDA and CDR2 SQIVND (reference sequence). This CDR3 comprises 15 residues. J lost 0 bases, V lost 6 bases, and 5 bases had no gene match. This rearrangement joins TRBV19 to TRBJ1-3, with 7 positions matching TRBD1. This sequence originates from an adult with an advanced solid tumor such as melanoma, head and neck, liver or kidney cancer. The sequences come from CD4+ or CD8+ T cells sorted from blood, collected in a trial of the OX40 agonist ivuxolimab. Written as DNA, the CDR3 is TGTGCCAGTAGGACAGGGACAGCCTCTGGAAACACCATATATTTT. It codes for CASRTGTASGNTIYF.